This T cell receptor beta chain comes out of a study of blood T cells in healthy people across ages. Next came a second PCR, run for about 7 to 12 cycles, which used a sample-barcoded 5' primer along with a J-beta primer mix. TCRdb called the 5' RACE reads again in MiXCR, with one record for every CDR3 protein. The profile shows 1.4 million to 1.5 million distinct CDR3 sequences, 40% to 50% of them singletons. This CDR3 region has 17 residues. Germline V gene lookup returns CDR1 SGHKS and CDR2 YYEKEE (reference sequence). Trimming took 4 bases from V and 8 from J, leaving 24 bases between them. The specimen was blood. J is TRBJ1-4 and V is TRBV5-5; unclear D gene. The receptor's source is a woman between 18 and 29 years old in good health. CDR3 amino acids: CASSAGEGPPFPEKLFF. Written as DNA, the CDR3 is TGTGCCAGCAGCGCTGGGGAAGGGCCGCCTTTTCCGGAAAAACTGTTTTTT.